This entry describes one T cell receptor beta chain. The target antigen is unknown. CDR1 is SGHRS, CDR2 YFSETQ, per germline. With 0 bases removed from V and 3 bases from J, the gap between germline ends came to 14 bases. This CDR3 region has 16 residues. This specimen comes from a study of T cells after yellow fever vaccination. As for the study in general: Some fractions had low cell numbers, and these were prepared with SMART-Seq v4 Ultra Low Input.

Study-wide results and caveats: Clonotypes appearing in both CD4 and CD8 compartments existed, and their share was small. It was a weaker secondary response, yet one that peaked faster, at day 5 versus 15.

TCRdb processed the 5' RACE reads anew with MiXCR; each CDR3 protein has one entry. Here the sample spans about 330,000 distinct CDR3 sequences, around 6.8% being singletons. This TCR derives from a man between 18 and 29 years old who received the YFV17D yellow fever vaccine. This specimen was PBMCs, taken roughly 46 days after the first yellow fever vaccination. This chain uses TRBV5-1 with TRBJ2-3; D remains unclear. The CDR3: CASSLGHETTTDTQYF. CDR3 nucleotide sequence: TGCGCCAGCAGCTTGGGCCACGAGACGACTACAGATACGCAGTATTTT.